Presented here are 25 T cell receptor beta chains from one specimen sequenced in a study of blood T cell repertoires in COVID-19 (dated by TCRdb to 2020 to 2021). Library preparation used the immunoSEQ multiplex PCR assay. This immuneACCESS table, as held by TCRdb, lists in-frame sequences with V and J called but not all clones. Of the missing ones, under half trace to an unresolved V gene in checked studies; the others have no known cause. The sample table contains about 43,000 clones; only one count was recorded for approximately 90% of them. The ten most abundant clones make up 3% to 4.5% of the sample. The sequenced material came from peripheral blood. These receptors were obtained from a man aged 40-50 years with COVID-19, enrolled during active disease.

Only one count was recorded for this clone. The chain employs TRBV7-9 and TRBJ2-5; 9 bases agree with TRBD1. V was clipped by 2 bases and J by 2 bases; unmatched bases: 6. Per the germline V gene, CDR1 is SEHNR and CDR2 is FQNEAQ (reference sequence). The CDR3 has 16 amino acids. CDR3 protein: CASSLLTGGVQETQYF. In DNA form, the CDR3 reads TGTGCCAGCAGCTTATTGACAGGGGGAGTACAAGAGACCCAGTACTTC.

This chain links TRBV9 with TRBJ1-3; no clear D. There are 13 residues in the CDR3. Germline CDR1 and CDR2: SGDLS and YYNGEE. Deletions cut 4 bases from V and 4 bases from J, with 9 bases between. CDR3 residues: CASSLGGGNTIYF. The CDR3 region has the DNA TGTGCCAGCAGCCTCGGAGGGGGAAACACCATATATTTT.

This chain links TRBV4-1 with TRBJ1-2, with D unresolved. CDR1 and CDR2 from the germline V gene are MGHRA and YSYEKL. The CDR3 loop spans 15 amino acids. V shed 0 bases and J shed 5 bases, with 13 bases lying between them. CDR3 residues: CASSQESGIGYGYTF. The CDR3, as DNA: TGCGCCAGCAGCCAAGAGTCCGGGATCGGGTATGGCTACACCTTC.

The genes are TRBV5-1 and TRBJ2-2, with D possibly being TRBD2 (6 bases). Germline CDR1 and CDR2: SGHRS and YFSETQ. The V end was cut by 4 bases, the J end by 4 bases, with 17 bases between. CDR3 length equals 16 residues. The CDR3 DNA reads TGCGCCAGCAGCCCGTTCGGACTATCCGGCACCGGGGAGCTGTTTTTT. Translated: CASSPFGLSGTGELFF.

The table lists this clone with a count of one. The genes are TRBV19 and TRBJ1-5; 7 bases are shared with TRBD1. Trimming at V came to 6 bases and at J to 5 bases, leaving 4 bases not matched to a gene. The germline V gene encodes CDR1 LNHDA and CDR2 SQIVND (reference sequence). The CDR3 is made up of 13 amino acids. The CDR3 here is CASRRDSDQPQHF. The CDR3 DNA reads as TGTGCCAGTAGGAGGGACAGTGATCAGCCCCAGCATTTT.

The chain has TRBV7-9 and TRBJ2-3; D is unclear. V lost 4 bases and J lost 8, with 13 bases in between. Germline CDR1 and CDR2: SEHNR and FQNEAQ (reference sequence). This CDR3 region has 13 residues. CDR3 region: CASSSSVSPTQYF. CDR3 sequence (DNA): TGTGCCAGCAGCTCCTCAGTCTCGCCTACGCAGTATTTT.

In this sample, this clone turned up a few times. V usage is TRBV10-3 and J usage is TRBJ1-1; D uncertain. This CDR3 is 12 amino acids long. CDR1 and CDR2 from the germline V gene are ENHRY and SYGVKD. Trimming left V 6 bases short and J 5 bases short, with 10 bases between. The CDR3 DNA is TGTGCCATCAGGGAACCGGGAACTGAAGCTTTCTTT. Encoded protein: CAIREPGTEAFF.

This chain connects TRBV6-1 to TRBJ2-2; D ambiguous. V lost 0 bases and J 0 bases, leaving 11 bases between the germline ends. The CDR3 has 17 residues. Germline assignment: CDR1 MNHNS and CDR2 SASEGT. In DNA form, the CDR3 reads TGTGCCAGCAGTGAAGCACAGTGGGTAGCGAACACCGGGGAGCTGTTTTTT. Residues: CASSEAQWVANTGELFF.

The chain employs TRBV7-8 and TRBJ1-5; 10 nucleotides align to TRBD1. The V and J ends lost 5 bases and 1 base, in that order; junction bases with no gene match: 5. CDR3 length: 16 amino acids. Germline V gene lookup returns CDR1 SGHVS and CDR2 FQNEAQ. The CDR3 here is CASSPTGGDSNQPQHF. CDR3 sequence (DNA): TGTGCCAGCAGCCCGACAGGGGGCGACAGCAATCAGCCCCAGCATTTT.

The V call is TRBV24-1, the J call TRBJ1-5; D not resolved. The ends were cut back, 4 bases at V and 0 bases at J, with 3 bases in the middle. This CDR3 contains 13 residues. The germline V gene has CDR1 KGHDR and CDR2 SFDVKD. CDR3 sequence reads: CATSDHSNQPQHF. CDR3 coding DNA: TGTGCCACCAGTGACCATAGCAATCAGCCCCAGCATTTT.

In DNA form, the CDR3 reads TGCAGTGCTAGAGATACGCGAGAGCAGTACTTC. Protein sequence: CSARDTREQYF. This sequence joins TRBV20-1 and TRBJ2-7; D remains ambiguous. Trimming stripped 0 bases from V and 7 bases from J, with 7 bases between. This CDR3 has 11 amino acids. Germline loops: CDR1 DFQATT, CDR2 SNEGSKA (reference sequence).

The chain couples TRBV9 to TRBJ2-7; 13 bases align to TRBD2. The CDR3 consists of 17 residues. Per the germline V gene, CDR1 is SGDLS and CDR2 is YYNGEE. V shed 5 bases and J 0 bases; nucleotides not matched to a gene: 8. CDR3 amino acids: CASRPTSGRPSSYEQYF. DNA for the CDR3: TGTGCCAGCAGACCGACTAGCGGGAGGCCGAGCTCCTACGAGCAGTACTTC.

For this clone: An end of the junction differs from the germline gene, which may be a read error. The chain employs TRBV20-1 and TRBJ2-1, with TRBD2 as a possible D gene (5 bases). CDR1 is DFQATT and CDR2 is SNEGSKA in the germline V gene (reference sequence). This CDR3 contains 11 residues. The CDR3 coding sequence is TGCAGCGCTACGAGGGCGGATGAGCAGTTCTTC. This encodes CSATRADEQFF.

This rearrangement joins TRBV5-1 to TRBJ2-7; D is unclear. There are 13 residues in the CDR3. The V and J ends lost 0 bases and 4 bases respectively, with 8 bases between them. Germline V CDR1 and CDR2: SGHRS, YFSETQ. The CDR3 reads CASSLEPNYEQYF. The CDR3 DNA reads TGCGCCAGCAGCTTGGAGCCGAATTACGAGCAGTACTTC. The full variable domain, rest sourced from reference TRBV5-1 and TRBJ2-7, is KAGVTQTPRYLIKTRGQQVTLSCSPISGHRSVSWYQQTPGQGLQFLFEYFSETQRNKGNFPGRFSGRQFSNSRSEMNVSTLELGDSALYLCASSLEPNYEQYFGPGTRLTVT.

The V call is TRBV7-9, the J call TRBJ2-1; D is uncertain. CDR3 size: 12 residues. The germline V gene encodes CDR1 SEHNR and CDR2 FQNEAQ (reference sequence). V lost 8 bases and J lost 9, with 14 bases in between. DNA for the CDR3: TGTGCCAGCGCCCCCAGTATCACTGAGCAGTTCTTC. The encoded protein is CASAPSITEQFF.

This clone was seen once. The chain carries TRBV13 and TRBJ2-2; TRBD2 matches at 8 bases. The CDR3 runs 18 residues. J was trimmed by 3 bases and V by 8 bases; bases with no gene match: 17. CDR1 and CDR2 from the germline V gene are PRHDT and FYEKMQ (reference sequence). The CDR3 region is CASSTRGLGVRDTGELFF. The CDR3 bases are TGTGCCAGCTCGACCCGGGGACTAGGCGTAAGGGACACCGGGGAGCTGTTTTTT.

The rearrangement uses TRBV7-3 and TRBJ2-7; a possible D gene is TRBD2 (6 bases). This CDR3 has 13 residues. V lost 5 bases to trimming and J lost 5 bases, with 13 bases between them. The germline CDR1 and CDR2 sequences are SGHTA and FQGTGA. CDR3 region: CASSLTWGDEQYF. The CDR3, as DNA: TGTGCCAGCAGCCTTACATGGGGGGACGAGCAGTACTTC.

The chain recombines TRBV5-4 with TRBJ1-3, with 10 bases aligning to TRBD1. Germline CDR1 and CDR2: SGHNT and YYREEE (reference sequence). The J segment lost 0 bases and the V segment lost 4 bases, leaving 7 bases of the junction unmatched. The CDR3 sequence is 17 residues long. CDR3 sequence: CASSLGQGGNSGNTIYF. The CDR3 nucleotides are TGTGCCAGCAGCCTTGGACAGGGGGGGAACTCTGGAAACACCATATATTTT.

The chain combines TRBV5-1 with TRBJ1-2; 7 bases are shared with TRBD1. Germline V CDR1 and CDR2: SGHRS, YFSETQ. J was trimmed by 6 bases and V by 4 bases; bases with no gene match: 12. The CDR3 contains 15 residues. CDR3 coding DNA: TGCGCCAGCAGCACGTGGACAGGCTTAAGCGATGGCTACACCTTC. Its translation: CASSTWTGLSDGYTF.

This chain joins TRBV30 and TRBJ2-3; D possibly corresponds to TRBD2 (6 bases). The CDR3 is 13 residues long. V lost 1 base, J lost 2 bases, and 7 bases lay in between. Germline V CDR1 and CDR2: GTSNPN, SVGIG (reference sequence). The CDR3 DNA follows: TGTGCCTGGAGTGGGGGGGTCACAGATACGCAGTATTTT. Protein: CAWSGGVTDTQYF.

The chain employs TRBV10-2 and TRBJ2-1, with D unresolved. The ends were cut back, 7 bases at V and 8 bases at J, with 9 bases in the middle. The CDR3 has 11 residues. Per germline, CDR1 WSHSY and CDR2 SAAADI. The CDR3 DNA sequence: TGCGCCAGCAACGGGTTCGATGAGCAGTTCTTC. This sequence encodes CASNGFDEQFF.

This chain links TRBV7-8 with TRBJ2-7, with D perhaps matching TRBD1 (5 bases). V dropped 9 bases and J dropped 6 bases, with 21 bases sitting between them. The CDR3 spans 14 residues. Germline V CDR1 and CDR2: SGHVS, FQNEAQ. Here the CDR3 reads CARLQGINFGEQYF. The CDR3 region has the DNA TGTGCCAGATTGCAGGGCATTAATTTCGGCGAGCAGTACTTC.

This chain links TRBV30 with TRBJ2-4; 10 positions agree with TRBD1. The CDR3 spans 21 residues. The germline CDR1 and CDR2 sequences are GTSNPN and SVGIG (reference sequence). The J segment lost 0 bases and the V segment lost 2 bases, leaving 19 bases of the junction unmatched. This CDR3 is CAWSPRDRGKFGYLAKNIQYF. The CDR3 bases are TGTGCCTGGAGTCCCCGGGACAGGGGTAAGTTCGGGTACCTAGCCAAAAACATTCAGTACTTC.

The rearrangement links TRBV10-2 to TRBJ1-5; TRBD1 aligns across 9 bases. V gave up 3 bases and J gave up 3 bases; unmatched junction bases: 6. CDR3 length: 16 residues. Per the germline V gene, CDR1 is WSHSY and CDR2 is SAAADI. The CDR3 spells CASSESGTGFNQPQHF. The CDR3 region has the DNA TGCGCCAGCAGTGAATCGGGGACAGGGTTCAATCAGCCCCAGCATTTT.

V usage is TRBV6-6 and J usage is TRBJ2-3; no clear D. Trimming stripped 3 bases from V and 4 bases from J, with 14 bases between. The germline gives CDR1 MNHNY, CDR2 SVGAGI (reference sequence). CDR3 length: 15 residues. DNA for the CDR3: TGTGCCAGCAGTTATCGGTCCGGGTGGGCAGATACGCAGTATTTT. Its protein product is CASSYRSGWADTQYF.